This T cell receptor (beta chain) was sequenced for a study of blood T cell repertoires in COVID-19. Overall study: Donors in the United States, Italy and Spain gave samples during acute or convalescent COVID-19. T cells, B-cell-depleted T cells, or PBMCs supplied cDNA or gDNA.

The CDR3 covers 13 residues. V was pared by 4 bases and J by 8 bases, with 12 bases between. The germline CDR1 and CDR2 sequences are SNHLY and FYNNEI. Authors' data handling: Using reference gene primer amplification, nucleated cell counts were estimated. Produced via immunoSEQ multiplex PCR; TCRdb's table is partial and in-frame only. Clonal size and the V and J genes are those of that table, whereas D and trimming came from the DNA. Here the sample spans a few hundred thousand clones, 80% to 85% being singletons. This clonotype was sampled from a woman aged 60-75 years who had recovered from COVID-19. The sample consisted of peripheral blood. The chain has TRBV2 and TRBJ2-4; maybe TRBD1 (5 bases). CDR3 bases: TGTGCCAGCAGTGTTCAGGGTGGGCACATTCAGTACTTC. This sequence encodes CASSVQGGHIQYF.